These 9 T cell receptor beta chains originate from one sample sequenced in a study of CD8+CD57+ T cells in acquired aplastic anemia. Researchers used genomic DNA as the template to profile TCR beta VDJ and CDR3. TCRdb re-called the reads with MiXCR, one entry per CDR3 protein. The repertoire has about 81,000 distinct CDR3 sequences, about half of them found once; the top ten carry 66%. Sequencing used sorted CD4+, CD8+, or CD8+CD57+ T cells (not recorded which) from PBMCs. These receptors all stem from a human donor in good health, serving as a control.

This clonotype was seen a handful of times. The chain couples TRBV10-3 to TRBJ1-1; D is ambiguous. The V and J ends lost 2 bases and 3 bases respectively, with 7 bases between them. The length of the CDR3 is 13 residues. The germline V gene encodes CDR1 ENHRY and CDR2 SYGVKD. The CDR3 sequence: CAISEPPDTEAFF. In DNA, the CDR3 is TGTGCCATCAGTGAGCCGCCTGACACTGAAGCTTTCTTT.

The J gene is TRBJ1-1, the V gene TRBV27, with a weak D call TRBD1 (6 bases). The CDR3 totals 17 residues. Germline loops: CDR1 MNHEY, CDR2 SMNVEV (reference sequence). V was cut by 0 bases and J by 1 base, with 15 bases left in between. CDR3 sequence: CASSLSYRLDRNTEAFF. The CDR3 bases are TGTGCCAGCAGTTTATCGTACAGGTTGGACAGGAACACTGAAGCTTTCTTT.

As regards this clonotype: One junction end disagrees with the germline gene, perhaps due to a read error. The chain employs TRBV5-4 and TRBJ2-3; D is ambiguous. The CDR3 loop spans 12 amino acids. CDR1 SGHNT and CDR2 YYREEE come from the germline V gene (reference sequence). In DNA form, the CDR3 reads TGTGCCGGCAGCTTACCAACAGATACGCAGTATTTT. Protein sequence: CAGSLPTDTQYF.

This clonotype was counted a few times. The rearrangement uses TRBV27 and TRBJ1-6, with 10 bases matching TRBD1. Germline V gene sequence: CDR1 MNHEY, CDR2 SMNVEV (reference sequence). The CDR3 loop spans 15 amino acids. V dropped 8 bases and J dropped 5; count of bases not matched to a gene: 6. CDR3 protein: CASGRQGANNSPLHF. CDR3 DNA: TGTGCCAGCGGCCGACAGGGGGCAAATAATTCACCCCTCCACTTT.

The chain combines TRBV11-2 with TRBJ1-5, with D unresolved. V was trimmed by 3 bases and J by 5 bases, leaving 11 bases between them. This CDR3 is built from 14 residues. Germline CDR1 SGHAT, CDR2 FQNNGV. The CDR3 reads CASSFGPADQPQHF. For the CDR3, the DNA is TGTGCCAGCAGCTTTGGACCTGCAGATCAGCCCCAGCATTTT.

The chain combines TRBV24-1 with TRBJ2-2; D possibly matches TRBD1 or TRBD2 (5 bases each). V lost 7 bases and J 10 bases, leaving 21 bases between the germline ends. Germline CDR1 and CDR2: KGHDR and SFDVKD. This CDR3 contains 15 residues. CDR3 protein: CATSDRGGDNEELFF. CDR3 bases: TGTGCCACCAGCGACCGGGGCGGAGACAATGAGGAGCTGTTTTTT.

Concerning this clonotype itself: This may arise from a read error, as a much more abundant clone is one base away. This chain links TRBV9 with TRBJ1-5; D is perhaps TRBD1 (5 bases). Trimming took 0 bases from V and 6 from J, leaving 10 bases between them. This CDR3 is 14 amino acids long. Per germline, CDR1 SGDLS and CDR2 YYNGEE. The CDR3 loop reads CASSVEGEGQPQHF. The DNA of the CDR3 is TGTGCCAGCAGCGTAGAAGGGGAGGGTCAGCCCCAGCATTTT.

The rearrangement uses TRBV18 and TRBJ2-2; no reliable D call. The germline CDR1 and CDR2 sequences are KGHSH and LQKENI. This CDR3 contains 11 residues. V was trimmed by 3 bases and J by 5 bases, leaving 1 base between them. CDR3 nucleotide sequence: TGTGCCAGCTCACCGACCGGGGAGCTGTTTTTT. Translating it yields CASSPTGELFF. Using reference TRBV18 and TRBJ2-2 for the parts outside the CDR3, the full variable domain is NAGVMQNPRHLVRRRGQEARLRCSPMKGHSHVYWYRQLPEEGLKFMVYLQKENIIDESGMPKERFSAEFPKEGPSILRIQQVVRGDSAAYFCASSPTGELFFGEGSRLTVL.

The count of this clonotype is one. The CDR3 loop is CASSLVAAEQYF. The CDR3 DNA reads TGTGCCAGCAGCTTAGTGGCCGCCGAGCAGTACTTC. The gene calls are TRBV7-9 and TRBJ2-7; D not resolved. Trimming cost V 1 base and J 6 bases, with 7 bases left between them. Germline CDR1 reads SEHNR; CDR2 reads FQNEAQ (reference sequence). The CDR3 contains 12 residues.